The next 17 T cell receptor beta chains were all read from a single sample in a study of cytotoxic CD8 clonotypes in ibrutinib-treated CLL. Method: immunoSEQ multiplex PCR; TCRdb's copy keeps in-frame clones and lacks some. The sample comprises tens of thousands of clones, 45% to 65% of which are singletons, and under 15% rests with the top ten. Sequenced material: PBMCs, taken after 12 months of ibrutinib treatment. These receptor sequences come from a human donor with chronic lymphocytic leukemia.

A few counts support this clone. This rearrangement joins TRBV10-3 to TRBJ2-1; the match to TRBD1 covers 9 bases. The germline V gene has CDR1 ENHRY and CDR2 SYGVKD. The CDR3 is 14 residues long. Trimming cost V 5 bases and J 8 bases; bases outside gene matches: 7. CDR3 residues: CAISTDRGGDEQFF. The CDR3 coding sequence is TGTGCCATCAGTACGGACAGGGGTGGCGATGAGCAGTTCTTC.

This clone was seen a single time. For the CDR3, the DNA is TGCGCCAGCAGCTTAAGAGGAGTAACTAGCACAGATACGCAGTATTTT. Translated: CASSLRGVTSTDTQYF. The chain uses TRBV5-1 and TRBJ2-3; no reliable D call. The CDR3 runs to 16 residues. Deletions cut 2 bases from V and 0 bases from J, with 13 bases between. From germline, CDR1 is SGHRS and CDR2 YFSETQ. The full variable domain, with the rest looked up from reference TRBV5-1 and TRBJ2-3, is KAGVTQTPRYLIKTRGQQVTLSCSPISGHRSVSWYQQTPGQGLQFLFEYFSETQRNKGNFPGRFSGRQFSNSRSEMNVSTLELGDSALYLCASSLRGVTSTDTQYFGPGTRLTVL.

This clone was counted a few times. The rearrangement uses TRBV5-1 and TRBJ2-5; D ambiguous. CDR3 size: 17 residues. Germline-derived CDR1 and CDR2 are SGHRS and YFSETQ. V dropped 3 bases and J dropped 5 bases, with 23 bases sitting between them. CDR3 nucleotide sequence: TGCGCCAGCAGCTACCAACCTCAGACCGTGTATGTGGAGACCCAGTACTTC. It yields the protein CASSYQPQTVYVETQYF.

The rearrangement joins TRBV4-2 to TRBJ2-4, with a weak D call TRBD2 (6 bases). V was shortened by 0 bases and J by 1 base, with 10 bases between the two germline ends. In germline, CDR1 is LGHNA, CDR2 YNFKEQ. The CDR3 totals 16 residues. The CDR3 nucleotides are TGTGCCAGCAGCCAAGATGGAGGGATTGCCAAAAACATTCAGTACTTC. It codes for CASSQDGGIAKNIQYF.

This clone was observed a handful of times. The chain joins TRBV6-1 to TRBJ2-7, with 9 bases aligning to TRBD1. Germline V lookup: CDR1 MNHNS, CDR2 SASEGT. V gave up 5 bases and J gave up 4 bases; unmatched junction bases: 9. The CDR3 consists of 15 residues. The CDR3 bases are TGTGCCAGCAGTTGGGGGACAGGGAGGGGGTACGAGCAGTACGTC. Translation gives CASSWGTGRGYEQYV.

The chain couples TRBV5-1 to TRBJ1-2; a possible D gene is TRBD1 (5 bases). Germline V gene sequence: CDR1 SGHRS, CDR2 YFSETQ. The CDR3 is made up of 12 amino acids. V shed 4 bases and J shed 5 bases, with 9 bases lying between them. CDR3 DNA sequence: TGCGCCAGCAGCGAGGACAATTATGGCTACACCTTC. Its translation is CASSEDNYGYTF.

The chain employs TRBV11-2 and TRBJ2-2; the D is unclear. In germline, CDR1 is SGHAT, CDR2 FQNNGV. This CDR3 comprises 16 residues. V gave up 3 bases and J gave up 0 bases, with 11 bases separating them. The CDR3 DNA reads TGTGCCAGCAGCTTCCTTGTGGGCACGAACACCGGGGAGCTGTTTTTT. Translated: CASSFLVGTNTGELFF.

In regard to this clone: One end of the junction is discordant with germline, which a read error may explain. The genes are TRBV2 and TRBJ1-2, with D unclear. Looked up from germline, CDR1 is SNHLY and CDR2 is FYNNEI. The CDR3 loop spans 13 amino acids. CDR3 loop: CATSDRANYGYTF. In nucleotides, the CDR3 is TGTGCCACCAGTGATCGGGCTAACTATGGCTACACCTTC.

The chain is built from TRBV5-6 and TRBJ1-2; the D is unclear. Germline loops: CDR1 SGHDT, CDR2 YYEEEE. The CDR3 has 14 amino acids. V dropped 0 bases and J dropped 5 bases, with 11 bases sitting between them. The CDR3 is CASSLVPDEYGYTF. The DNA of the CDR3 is TGTGCCAGCAGCTTGGTGCCGGACGAATATGGCTACACCTTC.

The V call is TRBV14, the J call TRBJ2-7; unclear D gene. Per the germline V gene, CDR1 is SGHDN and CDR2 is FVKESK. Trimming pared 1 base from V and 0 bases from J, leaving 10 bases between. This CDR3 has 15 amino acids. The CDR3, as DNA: TGTGCCAGCAGCCAAGTAGGATTCCGCTCCTACGAGCAGTACTTC. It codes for CASSQVGFRSYEQYF.

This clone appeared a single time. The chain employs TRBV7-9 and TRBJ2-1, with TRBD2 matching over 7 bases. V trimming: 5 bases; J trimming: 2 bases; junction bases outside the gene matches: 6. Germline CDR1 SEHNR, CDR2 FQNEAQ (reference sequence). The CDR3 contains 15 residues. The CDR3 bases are TGTGCCAGCAGCCGAGGGAGGGCTGCCTACAATGAGCAGTTCTTC. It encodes CASSRGRAAYNEQFF.

The CDR3 DNA is TGTGCCAGCAGCTTCCCCCTTCAAGGGACCTACGAGCAGTACTTC. This encodes CASSFPLQGTYEQYF. The chain joins TRBV11-2 to TRBJ2-7; D call uncertain. CDR1 and CDR2 from the germline V gene are SGHAT and FQNNGV. With 3 bases removed from V and 2 bases from J, the gap between germline ends came to 14 bases. The CDR3 contains 15 residues. Filled out from reference TRBV11-2 and TRBJ2-7, the complete variable domain reads EAGVAQSPRYKIIEKRQSVAFWCNPISGHATLYWYQQILGQGPKLLIQFQNNGVVDDSQLPKDRFSAERLKGVDSTLKIQPAKLEDSAVYLCASSFPLQGTYEQYFGPGTRLTVT.

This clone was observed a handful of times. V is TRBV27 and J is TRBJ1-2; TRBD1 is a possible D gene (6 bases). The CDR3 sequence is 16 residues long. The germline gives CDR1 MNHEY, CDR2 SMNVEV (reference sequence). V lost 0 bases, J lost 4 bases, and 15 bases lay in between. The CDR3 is CASSLSAGEETYGYTF. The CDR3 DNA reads TGTGCCAGCAGTTTATCGGCAGGGGAAGAGACCTATGGCTACACCTTC.

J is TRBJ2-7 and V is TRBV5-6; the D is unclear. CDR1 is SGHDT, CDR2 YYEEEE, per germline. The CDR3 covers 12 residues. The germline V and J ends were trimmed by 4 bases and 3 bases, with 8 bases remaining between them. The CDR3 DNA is TGTGCCAGCAGCCCAGGATACTACGAGCAGTACTTC. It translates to CASSPGYYEQYF.

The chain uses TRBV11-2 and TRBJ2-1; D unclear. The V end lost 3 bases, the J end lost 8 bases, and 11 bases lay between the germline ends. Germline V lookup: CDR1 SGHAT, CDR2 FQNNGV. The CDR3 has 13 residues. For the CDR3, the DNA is TGTGCCAGCAGCTTGATGCGATGGCATGAGCAGTTCTTC. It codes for CASSLMRWHEQFF.

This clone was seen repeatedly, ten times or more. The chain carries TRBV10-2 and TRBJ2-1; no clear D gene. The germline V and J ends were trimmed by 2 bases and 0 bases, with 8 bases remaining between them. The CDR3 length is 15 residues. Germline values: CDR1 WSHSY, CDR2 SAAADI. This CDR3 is CASSEQWSSYNEQFF. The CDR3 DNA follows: TGCGCCAGCAGTGAGCAGTGGAGCTCCTACAATGAGCAGTTCTTC.

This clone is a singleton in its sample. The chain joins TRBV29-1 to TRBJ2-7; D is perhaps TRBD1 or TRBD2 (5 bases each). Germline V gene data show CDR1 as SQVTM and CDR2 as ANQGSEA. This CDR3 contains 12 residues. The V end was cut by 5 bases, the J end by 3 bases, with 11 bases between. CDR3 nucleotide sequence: TGCAGCGTTCGAGGGGTAAACTACGAGCAGTACTTC. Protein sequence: CSVRGVNYEQYF.